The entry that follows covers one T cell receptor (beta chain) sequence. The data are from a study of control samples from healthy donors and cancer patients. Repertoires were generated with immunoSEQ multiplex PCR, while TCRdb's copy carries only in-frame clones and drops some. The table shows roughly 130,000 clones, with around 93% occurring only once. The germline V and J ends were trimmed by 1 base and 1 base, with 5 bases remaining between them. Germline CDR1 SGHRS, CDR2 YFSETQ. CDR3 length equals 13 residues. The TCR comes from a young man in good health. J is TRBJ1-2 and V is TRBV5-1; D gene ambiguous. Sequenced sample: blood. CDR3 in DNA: TGCGCCAGCAGCTTGAGCAGTAACTATGGCTACACCTTC. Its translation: CASSLSSNYGYTF.